Below are 14 T cell receptor beta chains sequenced from a single sample in a study of OX40 agonist ivuxolimab in advanced cancers. Sequencing used immunoSEQ multiplex PCR; TCRdb keeps in-frame clones, though not all of them. Of under 140,000 clones listed, approximately 90% are singletons. The sequences come from CD4+ or CD8+ T cells sorted from blood, collected in a trial of the OX40 agonist ivuxolimab. These receptors were taken from an adult with an advanced solid tumor such as melanoma, head and neck, liver or kidney cancer.

This rearrangement joins TRBV7-2 to TRBJ2-2, with D possibly TRBD1 on 6 matching bases. Germline-derived CDR1 and CDR2 are SGHTA and FQGNSA. Trimming shortened V by 5 bases and J by 0 bases, and 16 bases separated the two germline ends. This CDR3 spans 17 amino acids. The CDR3 bases are TGTGCCAGCAGCCGTTTTAGAACAGGGACGAACACCGGGGAGCTGTTTTTT. As protein: CASSRFRTGTNTGELFF.

The CDR3 is CASSLDWKNTEAFF. In DNA, the CDR3 is TGCGCCAGCAGCTTGGATTGGAAGAACACTGAAGCTTTCTTT. V and J are TRBV5-1 and TRBJ1-1; D unclear. V was cut by 0 bases and J by 1 base, with 7 bases left in between. Germline values: CDR1 SGHRS, CDR2 YFSETQ. This CDR3 contains 14 residues.

This chain joins TRBV7-9 and TRBJ2-1; 9 positions match TRBD2. The CDR3 totals 15 residues. Germline CDR1 reads SEHNR; CDR2 reads FQNEAQ (reference sequence). V lost 7 bases, J lost 0 bases, and 4 bases stayed unmatched. Here the CDR3 reads CASTLSGSSYNEQFF. CDR3 DNA: TGTGCCAGCACCCTTAGCGGGAGCTCCTACAATGAGCAGTTCTTC.

The gene calls are TRBV28 and TRBJ1-1; 9 nucleotides agree with TRBD1. Trimming removed 4 bases from V and 5 bases from J; junction bases left unmatched: 11. There are 16 residues in the CDR3. Germline loops: CDR1 MDHEN, CDR2 SYDVKM. The CDR3 DNA reads as TGTGCCAGCAGTTCCCCGGGACAGGGTTCGGGGACTGAAGCTTTCTTT. As protein: CASSSPGQGSGTEAFF.

This chain links TRBV7-9 with TRBJ2-5, with D possibly called TRBD1 or TRBD2 (5 bases each). CDR1 and CDR2 (germline): SEHNR, FQNEAQ (reference sequence). V was pared by 1 base and J by 5 bases, with 11 bases between. The CDR3 covers 14 residues. DNA for the CDR3: TGTGCCAGCAGCTTAGGGGGCTCGGGGGAGACCCAGTACTTC. Translated, it gives CASSLGGSGETQYF.

This chain uses TRBV7-8 with TRBJ2-1; unclear D gene. CDR1 SGHVS and CDR2 FQNEAQ come from the germline V gene. The germline V and J ends were trimmed by 5 bases and 9 bases, with 11 bases remaining between them. The CDR3 length is 12 residues. The CDR3 loop reads CASSPRPSEQFF. For the CDR3, the DNA is TGTGCCAGCAGCCCTCGACCTTCTGAGCAGTTCTTC.

The sample holds one count of this clone. The rearrangement links TRBV28 to TRBJ2-2, with D perhaps matching TRBD1 (5 bases). V was pared by 3 bases and J by 4 bases, with 9 bases between. The CDR3 consists of 14 residues. Germline CDR1 and CDR2: MDHEN and SYDVKM. CDR3 loop: CASSFRQFTGELFF. The CDR3 DNA reads TGTGCCAGCAGTTTTAGACAGTTCACCGGGGAGCTGTTTTTT.

The gene calls are TRBV7-2 and TRBJ2-2; perhaps TRBD2 as D (6 bases). V dropped 5 bases and J dropped 4 bases, with 14 bases sitting between them. Germline values: CDR1 SGHTA, CDR2 FQGNSA. The length of the CDR3 is 15 residues. The CDR3 loop is CASSPGPEGTGELFF. DNA for the CDR3: TGTGCCAGCAGCCCGGGACCGGAGGGCACCGGGGAGCTGTTTTTT.

In this sample, this clone turned up once. V usage is TRBV5-1 and J usage is TRBJ1-1, with D maybe TRBD1 (5 bases). With 4 bases removed from V and 5 bases from J, the gap between germline ends came to 18 bases. The CDR3 is 15 amino acids. CDR1 SGHRS and CDR2 YFSETQ come from the germline V gene. The CDR3 here is CASSPTQTVGTEAFF. Here the CDR3 DNA reads TGCGCCAGCAGCCCCACCCAGACAGTCGGAACTGAAGCTTTCTTT.

The genes are TRBV7-2 and TRBJ2-5; D not resolved. The CDR3 is 13 residues long. Looked up from germline, CDR1 is SGHTA and CDR2 is FQGNSA. The V end lost 4 bases, the J end lost 1 base, and 7 bases lay between the germline ends. CDR3 sequence (DNA): TGTGCCAGCAGCTCTAAGGGCCAAGAGACCCAGTACTTC. Encoded protein: CASSSKGQETQYF.

The V and J genes are TRBV18 and TRBJ2-2, with no clear D. The CDR3 runs to 16 residues. Germline-derived CDR1 and CDR2 are KGHSH and LQKENI. Trimming left V 4 bases short and J 4 bases short, with 16 bases between. CDR3 protein: CASSQKPGRLTGELFF. The CDR3 DNA reads as TGTGCCAGCTCACAAAAGCCAGGACGCCTCACCGGGGAGCTGTTTTTT.

The chain carries TRBV30 and TRBJ1-2; TRBD1 matches 7 bases. V shed 4 bases and J 5 bases; nucleotides not matched to a gene: 1. The CDR3 spans 11 residues. The germline CDR1 and CDR2 sequences are GTSNPN and SVGIG (reference sequence). CDR3 protein: CAWTQGYGYTF. CDR3 DNA: TGTGCCTGGACACAGGGGTATGGCTACACCTTC.

The chain links TRBV7-8 to TRBJ2-5; TRBD2 matches at 8 bases. There are 15 residues in the CDR3. Germline V lookup: CDR1 SGHVS, CDR2 FQNEAQ. V gave up 6 bases and J gave up 2 bases; unmatched junction bases: 8. CDR3 residues: CASSYIAGTQETQYF. CDR3 coding DNA: TGTGCCAGCAGTTATATAGCGGGGACGCAAGAGACCCAGTACTTC.

The genes are TRBV5-8 and TRBJ2-7; no definite D call. Germline V CDR1 and CDR2: SGHTS, YDEGEE. V dropped 0 bases and J dropped 3 bases, with 4 bases sitting between them. The length of the CDR3 is 12 residues. The CDR3 protein is CASSLEFYEQYF. In nucleotides, the CDR3 is TGTGCCAGCAGCTTGGAGTTCTACGAGCAGTACTTC.